The present TCR beta chain was sequenced within a study of blood T cells in healthy people across ages. Comment on this clonotype: The antigen is not known.

RNA extraction gave at least 5.5 micrograms of total RNA per sample. CDR3 size: 14 residues. The germline V gene encodes CDR1 SNHLY and CDR2 FYNNEI. The ends lost 4 bases at V and 0 bases at J; junction bases unmatched: 0. Alongside a J-beta primer mix, a sample-barcoded 5' primer served in a second PCR lasting about 6 to 11 cycles. TCRdb analysed the 5' RACE reads with MiXCR anew, one entry per CDR3 protein. The sample has about 1.4 million distinct CDR3 sequences, 45% to 70% seen once. Study-wide results and caveats: Getting older went along with TCR beta diversity per million T cells dropping roughly linearly. In the absence of known donor CMV status, changes in expanded clonotypes were possibly confounded.

The specimen sequenced was blood. The sequence derives from a man between 18 and 35 years old in good health. The chain joins TRBV2 to TRBJ1-5; TRBD1 agrees at 7 bases. The DNA of the CDR3 is TGTGCCAGCAGTGGGACAGGTAGCAATCAGCCCCAGCATTTT. It yields the protein CASSGTGSNQPQHF.